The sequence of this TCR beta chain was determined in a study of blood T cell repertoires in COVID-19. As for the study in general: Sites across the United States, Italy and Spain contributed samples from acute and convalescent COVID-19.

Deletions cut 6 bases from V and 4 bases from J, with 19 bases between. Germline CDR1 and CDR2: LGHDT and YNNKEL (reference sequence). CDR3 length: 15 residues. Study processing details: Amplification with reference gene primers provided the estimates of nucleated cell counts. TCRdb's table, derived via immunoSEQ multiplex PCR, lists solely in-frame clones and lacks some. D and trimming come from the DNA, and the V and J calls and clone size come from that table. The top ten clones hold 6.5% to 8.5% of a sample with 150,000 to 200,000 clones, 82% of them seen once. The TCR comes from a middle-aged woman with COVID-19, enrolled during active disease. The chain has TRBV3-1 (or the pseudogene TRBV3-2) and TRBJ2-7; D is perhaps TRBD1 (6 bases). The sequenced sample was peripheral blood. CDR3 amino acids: CASRSRQALTYEQYF. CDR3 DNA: TGTGCCAGCAGATCCCGACAGGCCCTCACTTACGAGCAGTACTTC.